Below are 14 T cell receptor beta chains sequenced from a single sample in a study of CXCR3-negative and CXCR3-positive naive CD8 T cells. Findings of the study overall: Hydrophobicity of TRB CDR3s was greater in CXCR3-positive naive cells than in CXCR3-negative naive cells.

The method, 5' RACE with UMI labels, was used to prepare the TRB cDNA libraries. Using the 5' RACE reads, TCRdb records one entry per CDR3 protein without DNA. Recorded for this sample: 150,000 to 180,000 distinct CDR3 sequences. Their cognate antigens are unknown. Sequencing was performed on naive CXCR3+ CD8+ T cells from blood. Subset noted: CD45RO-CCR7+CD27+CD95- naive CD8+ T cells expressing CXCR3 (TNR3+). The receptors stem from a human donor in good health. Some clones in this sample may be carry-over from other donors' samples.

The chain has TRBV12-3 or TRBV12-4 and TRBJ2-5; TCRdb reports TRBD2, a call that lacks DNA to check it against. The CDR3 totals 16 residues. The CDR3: CASSISLGRVQETQYF.

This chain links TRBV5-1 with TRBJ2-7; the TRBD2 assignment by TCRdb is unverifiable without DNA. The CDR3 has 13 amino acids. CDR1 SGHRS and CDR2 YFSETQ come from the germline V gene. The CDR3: CASKSATNYEQYF.

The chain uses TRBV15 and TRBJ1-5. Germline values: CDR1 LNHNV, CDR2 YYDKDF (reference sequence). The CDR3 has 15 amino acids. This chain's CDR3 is CATSRDGGGSQPQHF.

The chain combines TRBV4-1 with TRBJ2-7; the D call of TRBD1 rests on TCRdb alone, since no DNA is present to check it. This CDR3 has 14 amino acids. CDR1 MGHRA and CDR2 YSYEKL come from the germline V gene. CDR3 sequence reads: CASSQGVPRYEQYF.

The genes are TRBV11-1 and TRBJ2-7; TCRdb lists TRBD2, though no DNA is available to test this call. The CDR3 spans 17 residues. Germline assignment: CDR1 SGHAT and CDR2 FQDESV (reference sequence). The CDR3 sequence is CASTLLDDGRSPYEQYF.

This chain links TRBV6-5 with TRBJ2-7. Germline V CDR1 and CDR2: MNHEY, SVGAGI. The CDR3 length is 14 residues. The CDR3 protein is CASRLVEDGYEQYF.

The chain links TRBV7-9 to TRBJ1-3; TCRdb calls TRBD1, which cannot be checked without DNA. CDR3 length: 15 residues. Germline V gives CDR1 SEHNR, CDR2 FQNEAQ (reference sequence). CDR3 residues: CASSLRDSPGNTIYF.

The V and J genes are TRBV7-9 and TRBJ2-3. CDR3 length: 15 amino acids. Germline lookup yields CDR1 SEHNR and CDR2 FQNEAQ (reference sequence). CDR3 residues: CASSLVLASTDTQYF.

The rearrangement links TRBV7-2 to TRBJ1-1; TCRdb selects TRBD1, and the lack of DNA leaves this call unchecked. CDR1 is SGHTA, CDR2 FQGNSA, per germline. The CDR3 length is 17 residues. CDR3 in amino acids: CASSLNPMTETNTEAFF.

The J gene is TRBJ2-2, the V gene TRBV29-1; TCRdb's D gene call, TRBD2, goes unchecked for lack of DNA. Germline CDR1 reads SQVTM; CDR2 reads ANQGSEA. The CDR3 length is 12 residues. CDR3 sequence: CSVVAGVGELFF.

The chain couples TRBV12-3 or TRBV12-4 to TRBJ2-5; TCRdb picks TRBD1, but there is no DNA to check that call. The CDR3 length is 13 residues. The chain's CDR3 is CASRPGYEETQYF.

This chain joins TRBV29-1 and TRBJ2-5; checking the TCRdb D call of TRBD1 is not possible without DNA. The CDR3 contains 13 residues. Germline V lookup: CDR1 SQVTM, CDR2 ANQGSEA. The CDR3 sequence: CSVDTGWQETQYF.

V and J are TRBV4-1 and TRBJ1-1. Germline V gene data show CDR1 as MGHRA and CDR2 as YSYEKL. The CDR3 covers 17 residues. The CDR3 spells CASTETGRGAVNTEAFF.

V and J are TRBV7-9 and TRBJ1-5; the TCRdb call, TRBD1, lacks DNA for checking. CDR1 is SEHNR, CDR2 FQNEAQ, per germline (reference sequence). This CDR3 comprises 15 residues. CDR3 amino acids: CASSAGQYSNQPQHF.